This T cell receptor (beta chain) stems from a study of shared clonotypes between healthy human individuals. Overall study results and limits: The authors expected sequencing depth to affect clonotype sharing among donors.

Naive CD8 cells, CD45RO-negative and positively selected for CCR7, excluded terminally differentiated effector memory CD45RA+ cells. In regard to this clone: Its target is unknown.

The CDR3 runs 14 residues. V lost 6 bases, J lost 3 bases, and 12 bases lay in between. Per the germline V gene, CDR1 is MNHEY and CDR2 is SMNVEV (reference sequence). A roughly 200 ng quantity of DNA, some 30,000 T cell genomes, went into the sorted-subset replicate PCRs. Study processing details: Filtering differed since immunoSEQ provided only junctions, with no quality scores. The data were produced by immunoSEQ multiplex PCR, yet TCRdb's version contains in-frame clones alone and is incomplete. That table is the source of V, J and clone size, and D and trimming were worked out from the DNA. The repertoire includes hundreds of thousands of clones, 90% to 95% of them detected once, and 20% to 25% sits in the top ten.

The TCR was taken from a man aged 30 to 45 in good health. The chain is built from TRBV27 and TRBJ2-1; D possibly corresponds to TRBD2 (6 bases). The sample was naive CD8+ T cells sorted from blood. CDR3: CASSGSSYYNEQFF. Here the CDR3 DNA reads TGTGCCAGCAGCGGGAGCTCGTACTACAATGAGCAGTTCTTC.